These 32 T cell receptor beta chains came from one sample sequenced in a study of T cell repertoires in cytomegalovirus infection (dated by TCRdb to between 2017 and 2020). Sequencing instrument: Illumina HiSeq 1500. TCRdb applied fastp at Q25 and MiXCR to the public reads, then kept only in-frame beta chains. Every CDR3 protein is listed once, alongside the most common genes and DNA of its rows. Within this sample are around 120,000 distinct CDR3 sequences, with approximately 24% of them counted one time only. 30% to 35% of the sample comes from the top ten. The antigens of these receptors remain unknown. Sequences were obtained from PBMCs, sequenced either directly or after in vitro stimulation (not recorded which). These TCRs come from a human donor in good health (CMV status not recorded). Some clones in this sample may be carry-over from other donors' samples.

This sequence joins TRBV15 and TRBJ2-7; perhaps TRBD2 as D (6 bases). The CDR3 is 14 amino acids. The V end was cut by 4 bases, the J end by 3 bases, with 13 bases between. Germline values: CDR1 LNHNV, CDR2 YYDKDF (reference sequence). The chain's CDR3 is CATSKTGLNYEQYF. CDR3 nucleotides: TGTGCCACCAGCAAAACGGGACTCAACTACGAGCAGTACTTC.

The rearrangement links TRBV4-1 to TRBJ1-2; D perhaps matches TRBD1 (5 bases). CDR1 is MGHRA, CDR2 YSYEKL, per germline. The CDR3 has 16 residues. Deletions cut 0 bases from V and 8 bases from J, with 19 bases between. The CDR3 spells CASSQEVSGREKGYTF. For the CDR3, the DNA is TGCGCCAGCAGCCAAGAGGTTTCGGGCAGGGAGAAAGGCTACACCTTC.

This clonotype was observed a handful of times. As DNA, the CDR3 is TGTGCCAGCAGTTACGGAGCGGGGGTAGGGTACAATGAGCAGTTCTTC. It codes for CASSYGAGVGYNEQFF. The chain carries TRBV6-2 or TRBV6-3 and TRBJ2-1; 8 bases line up with TRBD2. Germline CDR1 is MNHEY and CDR2 is SVGEGT. The trim removed 2 bases at V and 4 bases at J, leaving 7 bases unmatched. This CDR3 comprises 16 residues.

The chain is built from TRBV28 and TRBJ2-7; tentative D call: TRBD1 (5 bases). CDR1 MDHEN and CDR2 SYDVKM come from the germline V gene. The germline V and J ends were trimmed by 3 bases and 3 bases, with 12 bases remaining between them. CDR3 length: 14 residues. In DNA form, the CDR3 reads TGTGCCAGCAGTTTTCGGGTCAGGGTCTACGAGCAGTACGTC. Translation gives CASSFRVRVYEQYV.

There are many counts of this clonotype. CDR3 bases: TGTGCCAGCAGCGCATCCGGGACTAGCGGGAGCTTTTCCTACGAGCAGTACTTC. This encodes CASSASGTSGSFSYEQYF. The V and J genes are TRBV28 and TRBJ2-7; 14 bases agree with TRBD2. Germline CDR1 MDHEN, CDR2 SYDVKM. With 6 bases clipped from V and 1 base from J, the junction kept 11 bases outside the gene matches. The CDR3 contains 18 residues.

This clonotype was detected many times. CDR3 protein: CASSPFSAGVNALSRSYNEQFF. CDR3 coding DNA: TGTGCCAGCAGCCCATTCTCGGCGGGAGTAAACGCACTTTCCCGCTCCTACAATGAGCAGTTCTTC. The chain links TRBV7-2 to TRBJ2-1; 7 positions agree with TRBD2. Per the germline V gene, CDR1 is SGHTA and CDR2 is FQGNSA. The CDR3 is 22 amino acids. Trimming took 5 bases from V and 0 from J; bases not matched to a gene: 25.

This chain joins TRBV11-2 and TRBJ2-7; the D gene is possibly TRBD1 (6 bases). Trimming left V 6 bases short and J 4 bases short, with 28 bases between. Looked up from germline, CDR1 is SGHAT and CDR2 is FQNNGV. The CDR3 is made up of 18 amino acids. The CDR3: CASRGRGGGFPNLYEQYF. In DNA form, the CDR3 reads TGTGCCAGCAGAGGCAGGGGTGGTGGGTTTCCCAACCTATACGAGCAGTACTTC. Combining the CDR3 with reference TRBV11-2 and TRBJ2-7 gives the whole variable domain EAGVAQSPRYKIIEKRQSVAFWCNPISGHATLYWYQQILGQGPKLLIQFQNNGVVDDSQLPKDRFSAERLKGVDSTLKIQPAKLEDSAVYLCASRGRGGGFPNLYEQYFGPGTRLTVT.

In DNA form, the CDR3 reads TGTGCCAGCAGTGAAGCGGTAGCGCCCGGGGATCAGCCCCAGCATTTT. This gives the protein CASSEAVAPGDQPQHF. The genes are TRBV2 and TRBJ1-5, with unresolved D. CDR1 and CDR2 from the germline V gene are SNHLY and FYNNEI. V was pared by 0 bases and J by 5 bases, with 14 bases between. This CDR3 has 16 amino acids.

By sample fraction, this clonotype is medium-sized. This sequence joins TRBV18 and TRBJ1-5; D not certain. Germline V gives CDR1 KGHSH, CDR2 LQKENI. Trimming took off 2 bases at V and 5 bases at J, with 7 bases between the two ends. This CDR3 comprises 13 residues. CDR3 amino acids: CASSPSGDQPQHF. The CDR3 nucleotides are TGTGCCAGCTCACCATCCGGGGATCAGCCCCAGCATTTT. The whole variable domain, remainder taken from reference TRBV18 and TRBJ1-5, is NAGVMQNPRHLVRRRGQEARLRCSPMKGHSHVYWYRQLPEEGLKFMVYLQKENIIDESGMPKERFSAEFPKEGPSILRIQQVVRGDSAAYFCASSPSGDQPQHFGDGTRLSIL.

This clonotype showed up just a few times. This chain joins TRBV7-2 and TRBJ2-1; maybe TRBD1 (5 bases). Germline CDR1 reads SGHTA; CDR2 reads FQGNSA. The CDR3 runs to 15 residues. V lost 3 bases, J lost 0 bases, and 9 bases lay in between. This CDR3 is CASSFRGYSYNEQFF. CDR3 coding DNA: TGTGCCAGCAGCTTTAGGGGTTACTCCTACAATGAGCAGTTCTTC.

This clonotype was counted between two and nine times. The V gene is TRBV19, the J gene TRBJ1-3; no reliable D call. This CDR3 comprises 15 residues. V was cut by 4 bases and J by 2 bases, with 12 bases left in between. Germline lookup yields CDR1 LNHDA and CDR2 SQIVND (reference sequence). CDR3 amino acids: CASSRAPSPGNTIYF. The CDR3 DNA reads TGTGCCAGTAGTAGGGCCCCCTCGCCTGGAAACACCATATATTTT.

This clonotype was found many times. This chain uses TRBV7-2 with TRBJ2-5; 10 nucleotides line up with TRBD1. Trimming at V came to 6 bases and at J to 5 bases, leaving 6 bases not matched to a gene. CDR1 and CDR2 from the germline V gene are SGHTA and FQGNSA. This CDR3 comprises 14 residues. The CDR3 sequence is CASSRDRGWETQYF. The CDR3 region has the DNA TGTGCCAGCAGTAGGGACAGGGGTTGGGAGACCCAGTACTTC.

In this sample, this clonotype turned up many times. V gene TRBV7-2 combines with J gene TRBJ2-3, with D unresolved. V was trimmed by 3 bases and J by 2 bases, leaving 6 bases between them. In germline, CDR1 is SGHTA, CDR2 FQGNSA. The CDR3 consists of 13 residues. In DNA, the CDR3 is TGTGCCAGCAGCTTTGGTATCACAGATACGCAGTATTTT. This encodes CASSFGITDTQYF.

This clonotype was seen at least ten times. The chain joins TRBV28 to TRBJ1-5; D remains ambiguous. V was cut by 6 bases and J by 5 bases, with 11 bases left in between. The CDR3 loop spans 13 amino acids. Germline V gives CDR1 MDHEN, CDR2 SYDVKM. The CDR3 loop is CASSPGVYQPQHF. The CDR3 nucleotides are TGTGCCAGCAGCCCCGGAGTTTATCAGCCCCAGCATTTT.

This clonotype has just a few counts. This chain uses TRBV19 with TRBJ2-7, with D perhaps matching TRBD2 (6 bases). CDR3 length equals 16 residues. V shed 6 bases and J shed 6 bases, with 24 bases lying between them. Germline V gives CDR1 LNHDA, CDR2 SQIVND (reference sequence). The CDR3 coding sequence is TGTGCCAGTAGCCAGGGACTCCACGAGAAACCCGGCGAGCAGTACTTC. This codes for CASSQGLHEKPGEQYF.

This clonotype was detected many times. CDR3 sequence reads: CASSPRGDREETQYF. The CDR3 coding sequence is TGTGCCAGCAGTCCCCGGGGAGACAGGGAAGAGACCCAGTACTTC. The chain couples TRBV28 to TRBJ2-5, with 7 positions matching TRBD1. The CDR3 is 15 residues long. Germline V CDR1 and CDR2: MDHEN, SYDVKM. The trim removed 5 bases at V and 3 bases at J, leaving 9 bases unmatched.

Here the CDR3 DNA reads TGCAGTGCTAGAGCGGGACAGCCGAACACTGAAGCTTTCTTT. Its protein is CSARAGQPNTEAFF. V and J are TRBV20-1 and TRBJ1-1, with 7 bases identical to TRBD1. Germline V gives CDR1 DFQATT, CDR2 SNEGSKA (reference sequence). V shed 1 base and J 1 base; nucleotides not matched to a gene: 3. The CDR3 runs 14 residues.

In this sample, this clonotype turned up a few times. The chain uses TRBV19 and TRBJ1-1; 7 nucleotides line up with TRBD1. V trimming: 6 bases; J trimming: 1 base; junction bases outside the gene matches: 2. Germline CDR1 is LNHDA and CDR2 is SQIVND (reference sequence). There are 13 residues in the CDR3. The CDR3 nucleotides read TGTGCCAGTAGACGACAGGGGAACACTGAAGCTTTCTTT. Protein: CASRRQGNTEAFF.

V usage is TRBV29-1 and J usage is TRBJ2-3; D unresolved. The CDR3 loop spans 12 amino acids. V gave up 5 bases and J gave up 0 bases, with 6 bases separating them. CDR1 is SQVTM and CDR2 is ANQGSEA in the germline V gene. The DNA for the CDR3 is TGCAGCGTTTTGCCTAGCACAGATACGCAGTATTTT. Amino acids: CSVLPSTDTQYF.

This clonotype was seen many times. One end of the junction is discordant with germline, which a read error may explain. The J gene is TRBJ2-5, the V gene TRBV6-1; 8 bases map to TRBD2. Germline CDR1 MNHNS, CDR2 SASEGT. This CDR3 has 13 amino acids. CDR3 sequence reads: CASREAGVETQYF. The DNA of the CDR3 is TGTGCCAGCAGAGAAGCGGGAGTTGAGACCCAGTACTTC.

This clonotype appeared many times. The CDR3 DNA reads TGTGCCAGCAGCCTACTAAGCGGGGGCAGCACAGATACGCAGTATTTT. This sequence encodes CASSLLSGGSTDTQYF. The chain employs TRBV7-6 and TRBJ2-3; 8 bases line up with TRBD2. The V segment lost 5 bases and the J segment 0 bases; nucleotides outside the gene matches: 7. CDR1 and CDR2 from the germline V gene are SGHVS and FNYEAQ. The CDR3 consists of 16 residues.

This chain joins TRBV6-6 and TRBJ2-7; 8 bases are a match to TRBD2. CDR3 size: 15 residues. Unmatched junction bases numbered 6, after V lost 5 bases and J lost 0 bases. Germline-derived CDR1 and CDR2 are MNHNY and SVGAGI (reference sequence). The CDR3 nucleotides are TGTGCCAGCAGTCCCTCGGGGGGGAGCTCCTACGAGCAGTACGTC. It specifies CASSPSGGSSYEQYV.

This clonotype was observed a single time. The chain has TRBV4-3 and TRBJ1-5; no definite D call. This CDR3 has 17 amino acids. Germline CDR1 reads LGHNA; CDR2 reads YSLEER. V lost 0 bases, J lost 1 base, and 13 bases lay in between. The chain's CDR3 is CASSQDHIGRSNQPQHF. Here the CDR3 DNA reads TGCGCCAGCAGCCAAGATCATATAGGAAGGAGCAATCAGCCCCAGCATTTT.

The J gene is TRBJ2-2, the V gene TRBV27; weak D call: TRBD2 (5 bases). Germline CDR1 and CDR2: MNHEY and SMNVEV (reference sequence). V was trimmed by 5 bases and J by 4 bases, leaving 26 bases between them. CDR3 size: 19 residues. CDR3 nucleotides: TGTGCCAGCAGTCCAAAACCCGGACTCGGGCGGTACCCCACCGGGGAGCTGTTTTTT. Translating it yields CASSPKPGLGRYPTGELFF.

This clonotype showed up many times. The J gene is TRBJ2-5, the V gene TRBV7-8; D ambiguous. Trimming took off 3 bases at V and 2 bases at J, with 10 bases between the two ends. This CDR3 has 14 amino acids. CDR1 SGHVS and CDR2 FQNEAQ come from the germline V gene. The CDR3 nucleotides are TGTGCCAGCAGCTTCCGTGGCGGACAAGAGACCCAGTACTTC. Translation: CASSFRGGQETQYF.

This clonotype has a single count. J is TRBJ1-5 and V is TRBV3-1; no reliable D call. Trimming shortened V by 3 bases and J by 7 bases, and 7 bases separated the two germline ends. The CDR3 is 12 amino acids. From germline, CDR1 is LGHDT and CDR2 YNNKEL (reference sequence). The CDR3 reads CASSHGMQPQHF. The CDR3 DNA is TGTGCCAGCAGCCATGGGATGCAGCCCCAGCATTTT.

The chain combines TRBV28 with TRBJ2-7; possibly TRBD1 for D (6 bases). Trimming removed 7 bases at V and 3 bases at J, with 16 bases between. This CDR3 has 14 amino acids. CDR1 is MDHEN and CDR2 is SYDVKM in the germline V gene. The CDR3 loop reads CASMTGGFFYEQYF. The CDR3 bases are TGTGCCAGCATGACAGGCGGGTTCTTCTACGAGCAGTACTTC.

This chain links TRBV5-6 with TRBJ2-1; 14 bases fit TRBD2. The CDR3 spans 19 residues. Germline V lookup: CDR1 SGHDT, CDR2 YYEEEE. Trimming removed 2 bases from V and 6 bases from J; junction bases left unmatched: 13. The CDR3 bases are TGTGCCAGCAGCTTTATGAGACTAGCGGGAGGGAGGGGCGGCAATGAGCAGTTCTTC. Protein product: CASSFMRLAGGRGGNEQFF.

This chain uses TRBV5-1 with TRBJ2-1, with 9 bases lining up with TRBD1. Germline loops: CDR1 SGHRS, CDR2 YFSETQ. V shed 3 bases and J 9 bases; nucleotides not matched to a gene: 10. There are 15 residues in the CDR3. The CDR3 DNA follows: TGCGCCAGCAGCTCGACCCTACAGGGGGCCGGTGAGCAGTTCTTC. Protein product: CASSSTLQGAGEQFF.

The rearrangement links TRBV12-3 or TRBV12-4 to TRBJ2-7; TRBD1 agrees at 9 bases. Trimming at V came to 2 bases and at J to 1 base, leaving 6 bases not matched to a gene. The CDR3 has 16 residues. The DNA for the CDR3 is TGTGCCAGCAGTTTACCTCCGGGACAGGGATCCTACGAGCAGTACTTC. Its translation: CASSLPPGQGSYEQYF.

The chain uses TRBV12-3 or TRBV12-4 and TRBJ2-7, with 13 bases that match TRBD2. J gave up 2 bases and V 6 bases, and 1 base lay outside the gene matches. The CDR3 runs to 14 residues. Here the CDR3 reads CASRGLAGAYEQYF. In nucleotides, the CDR3 is TGTGCCAGCAGAGGACTAGCGGGAGCCTACGAGCAGTACTTC.

In its sample, this clonotype was seen a few times. This chain links TRBV4-3 with TRBJ2-6; D not resolved. The germline V and J ends were trimmed by 0 bases and 2 bases, with 5 bases remaining between them. The germline V gene encodes CDR1 LGHNA and CDR2 YSLEER. This CDR3 region has 15 residues. The CDR3: CASSQDITGANVLTF. CDR3 DNA: TGCGCCAGCAGCCAAGACATTACTGGGGCCAACGTCCTGACTTTC.